This entry features one T cell receptor beta chain sequence. Per the study methods: Amplification with reference gene primers provided the estimates of nucleated cell counts. Only in-frame clones appear in the TCRdb table, and some are missing; sequencing was by immunoSEQ multiplex PCR. The V and J calls and clone size are taken from that table; D and trimming were inferred from the DNA. This sample has about 230,000 clones, with roughly 86% found just once. The data stem from a study of blood T cell repertoires in COVID-19. In the study overall: PBMCs, B-cell-depleted T cells, or T cells provided the cDNA or gDNA that made up the material.

Participants reported their clinical history, and cohort assignment relied on those reports. The sample consisted of PBMCs or T cells enriched from blood (not recorded which). The sequence was obtained from a woman in her twenties or thirties with acute COVID-19.

The CDR3 is CASSLTGSQETQYF. In DNA form, the CDR3 reads TGTGCCAGCAGCTTGACGGGATCCCAAGAGACCCAGTACTTC. This chain links TRBV5-4 with TRBJ2-5; perhaps TRBD2 as D (5 bases). CDR1 and CDR2 from the germline V gene are SGHNT and YYREEE (reference sequence). V lost 1 base to trimming and J lost 1 base, with 8 bases between them. The CDR3 is made up of 14 amino acids.